This is a list of T cell receptor beta chains from one sample in a study of graft-versus-host responses after intestinal transplantation. Produced via immunoSEQ multiplex PCR; TCRdb's table is partial and in-frame only. The sample holds over 100,000 clones, 85% to 95% seen once. These receptors have no identified antigens. This material consisted of unstimulated CD8+ T cells sorted from spleen or lymph node cells, taken before transplant. The source of these receptors is a human donor who was the organ donor for an intestinal transplant. Each CDR3 is given with its conserved first and last residue. D genes are given only for firm matches. Size is stated for part of the rows, as once, few or many counts, or as a class when the clone is expanded.

J | size | D | V | length | CDR3 | DNA
TRBJ2-5 | - | - | TRBV5-4 | 14 | CASSQKQGKETQYF | TGTGCCAGCAGCCAGAAGCAGGGTAAAGAGACCCAGTACTTC
TRBJ1-3 | - | TRBD1 | TRBV7-9 | 14 | CASSSEQGADTIYF | TGTGCCAGCAGCTCGGAACAGGGGGCAGACACCATATATTTT
TRBJ1-1 | - | TRBD1 | TRBV4-3 | 19 | CASSQVHWTGVPMNTEAFF | TGCGCCAGCAGCCAAGTCCACTGGACAGGGGTGCCCATGAACACTGAAGCTTTCTTT
TRBJ1-2 | - | TRBD1 | TRBV7-8 | 16 | CASSLGGTAANYGYTF | TGTGCCAGCAGCTTAGGGGGGACAGCAGCTAACTATGGCTACACCTTC
TRBJ1-2 | - | - | TRBV25-1 | 13 | CASRAQEGYGYTF | TGTGCCAGCAGGGCACAGGAGGGCTATGGCTACACCTTC
TRBJ1-4 | - | - | TRBV27 | 14 | CASRGPASNEKLFF | TGTGCCAGCAGGGGACCAGCGTCTAATGAAAAACTGTTTTTT
TRBJ2-7 | - | TRBD1 | TRBV19 | 13 | CASSDRSPYEQYF | TGTGCCAGCTCGGACAGGTCGCCCTACGAGCAGTACTTC
TRBJ1-1 | once | - | TRBV4-2 | 15 | CASSQAPGPNTEAFF | TGTGCCAGCAGCCAAGCTCCGGGACCGAACACTGAAGCTTTCTTT
TRBJ1-1 | once | - | TRBV5-1 | 16 | CASTSKGAGGGTEAFF | TGCGCCAGCACCTCCAAAGGGGCCGGAGGAGGCACTGAAGCTTTCTTT
TRBJ2-1 | - | - | TRBV7-9 | 12 | CASSRNYNEQFF | TGTGCCAGCAGCCGGAACTACAATGAGCAGTTCTTC
TRBJ2-7 | - | TRBD2 | TRBV5-5 | 15 | CASREGLAGGDEQYF | TGTGCCAGCAGAGAGGGACTAGCGGGAGGCGACGAGCAGTACTTC
TRBJ1-4 | once | - | TRBV27 | 13 | CASRRDRNEKLFF | TGTGCCAGCAGACGAGACAGAAATGAAAAACTGTTTTTT
TRBJ2-4 | - | TRBD1 | TRBV6-1 | 14 | CASSGGQGRNIQYF | TGTGCCAGCAGCGGTGGACAGGGGAGAAACATTCAGTACTTC
TRBJ2-1 | - | - | TRBV7-9 | 15 | CASSLQDGVYNEQFF | TGTGCCAGCAGCTTGCAGGACGGGGTGTACAATGAGCAGTTCTTC
TRBJ2-5 | - | - | TRBV30 | 14 | CAWSATQIGETQYF | TGTGCCTGGAGTGCTACCCAAATCGGGGAGACCCAGTACTTC
TRBJ2-2 | - | TRBD1 | TRBV30 | 16 | CAWRPGTAYRTGELFF | TGTGCCTGGAGACCCGGGACAGCCTATAGGACCGGGGAGCTGTTTTTT
TRBJ2-1 | - | TRBD2 | TRBV30 | 13 | CAWNERGYNEQFF | TGTGCCTGGAACGAGCGGGGGTACAATGAGCAGTTCTTC
TRBJ2-5 | - | - | TRBV15 | 11 | CATSGARTQYF | TGTGCCACCAGCGGGGCGCGGACCCAGTACTTC
TRBJ1-1 | few | - | TRBV30 | 15 | CAWSPGRELYTEAFF | TGTGCCTGGAGCCCTGGGCGAGAATTATACACTGAAGCTTTCTTT
TRBJ2-5 | - | TRBD1 | TRBV7-9 | 16 | CASSLSDRGLEETQYF | TGTGCCAGCAGCTTGTCGGACAGGGGGCTGGAAGAGACCCAGTACTTC
TRBJ2-7 | - | - | TRBV7-6 | 16 | CASSLEGTITPYEQYF | TGTGCCAGCAGCTTAGAGGGAACTATAACTCCCTACGAGCAGTACTTC
TRBJ1-1 | - | - | TRBV6-5 | 15 | CASRPRWPLNTEAFF | TGTGCCAGCCGACCCCGTTGGCCGTTGAACACTGAAGCTTTCTTT
TRBJ2-3 | - | - | TRBV9 | 16 | CASSVEEGGYTDTQYF | TGTGCCAGCAGCGTAGAGGAGGGGGGATACACAGATACGCAGTATTTT
TRBJ2-7 | - | - | TRBV5-1 | 15 | CASSLDGGRVYEQYF | TGCGCCAGCAGCTTGGATGGGGGGCGCGTCTACGAGCAGTACTTC
TRBJ2-7 | - | - | TRBV19 | 13 | CASSSRGRDEQYF | TGTGCCAGTAGTTCCAGGGGTAGGGACGAGCAGTACTTC
TRBJ2-4 | - | TRBD1 | TRBV2 | 17 | CASSDGAGGYPKNIQYF | TGTGCCAGCAGTGACGGGGCAGGGGGCTATCCCAAAAACATTCAGTACTTC
TRBJ2-7 | - | - | TRBV7-6 | 16 | CASSLVTDSPIYEQYF | TGTGCCAGCAGCTTAGTCACTGACAGTCCTATCTACGAGCAGTACTTC